This section outlines one T cell receptor beta chain sequence together with its context. This clone was picked up a small number of times. Its target antigen remains unknown. Base quality data are lacking; no much larger clone is found one base away. The data belong to a study of shared clonotypes between healthy human individuals (dated by TCRdb to about 2020). Turning to the overall study: The cohort comprised two women and a few men aged 18 to 49 years. To estimate repertoire size and how much clonotypes are shared between individuals, the study performed deep sequencing of blood TCR repertoires from a handful of healthy adults. Libraries were prepared and TCR repertoires were sequenced by different laboratories using diverse techniques, in order to increase sequencing depth and limit assay-specific biases. Per donor, leukapheresis produced somewhere between about 0.8 and 9.5 billion PBMCs.

From its cysteine to its phenylalanine, the CDR3 spans 17 amino acids. The sequence is cut down to CDR3 DNA, 51 bases in frame from base 1. V ends up 0 bases short and J 1 base short, with an unmatched junction base count of 3. CDR1 SGHNT and CDR2 YYREEE were looked up in the germline V gene (reference sequence). The donors were healthy, HIV-negative adults with no recently reported acute infections or vaccinations. Only Caucasian adults living in Nashville, Tennessee, USA were represented among the donors. For unsorted samples, some 90 million PBMCs were counted and genomic DNA was extracted with the QIAamp DNA Blood Mini kit. Blood was collected by leukapheresis, and PBMCs were isolated by Ficoll-Histopaque density gradient centrifugation and then cryopreserved in liquid nitrogen vapor phase. Using the deep immunoSEQ assay, multiplex PCR amplified TCR CDR3 regions from genomic DNA. Extracted genomic DNA from each cell subset was spread evenly across all wells of several immunoSEQ 96-well plates, with each plate serving as a replicate. For unsorted PBMC, approximately 290 ng genomic DNA, equal to approximately 30,000 T cell genomes, was loaded into each replicate PCR. Genomic DNA from unsorted PBMC was sequenced over ten immunoSEQ deep assay plates. Purified libraries were measured with a Qubit 3.0 fluorometer, size-checked on a Bioanalyzer 2100, and measured again with the KAPA Library Quantification kit. Each immunoSEQ 96-well plate was sequenced on its own single-read 150-cycle Illumina NextSeq 550 flow cell. As for the authors' bioinformatics: The immunoSEQ output contained only junctional sequences without quality scores, so filtering could not match that applied to full-length reads. To assign V/J genes and CDR3, sequences were annotated using PyIR, a Python wrapper for IgBLAST v1.9, with IMGT germline references. Reads were filtered out if the reads had weak V/J assignments (E-value above 1e-6), no CDR3, stop codons, out-of-frame junctions, or ambiguous translated residues. A V3J clonotype was defined by an identical inferred V gene, J gene, and CDR3 amino acid sequence. The percentage overlap between two repertoires was calculated by dividing the number of shared unique clonotypes by the size of the smaller repertoire. Richness of each repertoire was evaluated using RTK rarefaction, the Chao1 estimator, and Recon v2.1 estimates of unobserved clonotypes. TCRdb holds this immuneACCESS table with in-frame rearrangements only. Some clones are missing; in checked studies, unresolved V genes explain under half, and the rest has no known cause. V, J and clone size were drawn from that table, and D and trimming were deduced from the DNA. The sample yields more than 450,000 clones; approximately 85% were counted once. The ten largest clones represent about an eighth of the sample.

Results and caveats for the whole study, not just this receptor: Because the study included a small number of donors, the genetic and exposure-history diversity represented was limited. Pairwise subsampling led to the expectation that sequencing depth would affect the degree of clonotype sharing among donors. Sampling was restricted to blood, and TCR repertoires in tissue are likely to differ from TCR repertoires in blood.

Sequences were obtained from PBMCs. The rearranged segments are TRBV5-4 and TRBJ2-1; TRBD2 agrees with 11 junctional bases. The sequence derives from a woman in her thirties or forties in good health. Some clones in this sample may be carry-over from other donors' samples. The DNA sequence is given as TGTGCCAGCAGCTTGGTCCGGACTAGCGGGTCCTACAATGAGCAGTTCTTC. The encoded protein is CASSLVRTSGSYNEQFF. With the rest looked up from the reference TRBV5-4 and TRBJ2-1 genes rather than sequenced, the full variable domain is ETGVTQSPTHLIKTRGQQVTLRCSSQSGHNTVSWYQQALGQGPQFIFQYYREEENGRGNFPPRFSGLQFPNYSSELNVNALELDDSALYLCASSLVRTSGSYNEQFFGPGTRLTVL.